This TCR beta chain was documented in a study of blood T cell repertoires in COVID-19. Some clones are missing from TCRdb's copy, which holds only in-frame ones; the method was immunoSEQ multiplex PCR. The sample holds roughly 100,000 clones, roughly 87% seen once. Germline V gene data show CDR1 as KGHSH and CDR2 as LQKENI. V was shortened by 3 bases and J by 6 bases, with 15 bases between the two germline ends. The CDR3 spans 14 residues. This clone came up once. The sequenced material came from peripheral blood. The V call is TRBV18, the J call TRBJ2-7; D perhaps matches TRBD2 (6 bases). The clonotype originates from a man aged 50-60 years with acute or convalescent COVID-19. The CDR3 sequence is CASSPALLGGEQYF. The CDR3 region has the DNA TGTGCCAGCTCACCCGCGCTCCTGGGAGGCGAGCAGTACTTC.